This T cell receptor beta chain was sequenced for a study of shared clonotypes between healthy human individuals. The germline CDR1 and CDR2 sequences are MRHNA and SNTAGT. Trimming left V 3 bases short and J 2 bases short, with 11 bases between. There are 15 residues in the CDR3. Assay used: immunoSEQ multiplex PCR; TCRdb lists only in-frame clones, some missing. The sample shows fewer than 1.6 million clones, around 98.5% of them seen only once. This receptor was obtained from a man between 25 and 39 years old in good health. The chain couples TRBV6-4 to TRBJ2-1; D might be TRBD1 or TRBD2, each matching 5 bases. Input material: naive CD4+ T cells sorted from blood. The sample's subset: CD45RA+ positively selected. CDR3 bases: TGTGCCAGCAGTGAATTTGGGGGACCCTACAATGAGCAGTTCTTC. Translation gives CASSEFGGPYNEQFF.